This T cell receptor (beta chain) appears in the sequencing data of a study of OX40 agonist ivuxolimab in advanced cancers. Regarding the study as a whole: Partial responders treated at 0.1-3.0 mg/kg exhibited clonal expansion among the lowest measured. Fewer expanded clones were found on average in CD4+ than in CD8+ T cells.

Generated by immunoSEQ multiplex PCR, the TCRdb table keeps only in-frame clones and is missing some. The table has under 15,000 clones, roughly 79% seen once. Trimming removed 6 bases at V and 1 base at J, with 13 bases between. The CDR3 length is 14 residues. Germline-derived CDR1 and CDR2 are MNHNS and SASEGT. As to this clone: Its antigen is currently unknown.

The TCR originated in an adult with an advanced solid tumor such as melanoma, head and neck, liver or kidney cancer. The genes are TRBV6-1 and TRBJ2-7; D is unresolved. The sample here was CD4+ or CD8+ T cells sorted from blood, taken in a trial of the OX40 agonist ivuxolimab. The CDR3 nucleotides read TGTGCCAGCAGGGCCGGCCTATCTTCCTACGAGCAGTACTTC. It is translated as CASRAGLSSYEQYF.